The T cell receptor (beta chain) described here comes from a study of blood T cell repertoires in COVID-19. Study as a whole: PBMCs, B-cell-depleted T cells, or T cells provided the cDNA or gDNA that made up the material.

The germline CDR1 and CDR2 sequences are GTSNPN and SVGIG (reference sequence). Deletions cut 6 bases from V and 10 bases from J, with 22 bases between. The CDR3 spans 15 residues. Some clones are missing from TCRdb's copy, which holds only in-frame ones; the method was immunoSEQ multiplex PCR. The repertoire includes approximately 97,000 clones, over 65% of them detected once, and around 4.5% sits in the top ten. The TCR originated in a human donor in a cohort sampled during active COVID-19. The sequencing sample was made of peripheral blood. V gene TRBV30 combines with J gene TRBJ1-6; D may be TRBD1 (5 bases). CDR3 DNA sequence: TGTGCCTGCCCCCTTGACAGAGGACCTAAATCACCCCTCCACTTT. Amino acid sequence: CACPLDRGPKSPLHF.